The subject of this entry is one T cell receptor beta chain. The antigen remains unidentified. There are 14 residues in the CDR3. Trimming pared 0 bases from V and 6 bases from J, leaving 11 bases between. Germline CDR1 reads SGHNT; CDR2 reads YYREEE (reference sequence). The assay was immunoSEQ multiplex PCR, and TCRdb's table has in-frame clones only and misses some. The table shows about 27,000 clones, with 82% occurring only once. This specimen comes from a study of graft-versus-host responses after intestinal transplantation. At the level of the study: Induction using anti-thymocyte globulin, followed by tacrolimus and steroids for roughly 3 years, was given to all recipients.

Study results and caveats: Recipient marrow showed GvH clones, some seen first in ileum or blood. Declining HvG levels early post-transplant were linked to peak circulating GvH clone levels.

This clonotype was obtained from a human donor who received an intestinal transplant. Here the sequenced sample was unstimulated CD4+ T cells sorted from spleen or lymph node cells, taken before intestinal transplant. This chain connects TRBV5-4 to TRBJ2-3; no firm D call. The CDR3 region is CASSLVGRRDTQYF. CDR3 coding DNA: TGTGCCAGCAGCTTGGTTGGTAGAAGGGATACGCAGTATTTT.